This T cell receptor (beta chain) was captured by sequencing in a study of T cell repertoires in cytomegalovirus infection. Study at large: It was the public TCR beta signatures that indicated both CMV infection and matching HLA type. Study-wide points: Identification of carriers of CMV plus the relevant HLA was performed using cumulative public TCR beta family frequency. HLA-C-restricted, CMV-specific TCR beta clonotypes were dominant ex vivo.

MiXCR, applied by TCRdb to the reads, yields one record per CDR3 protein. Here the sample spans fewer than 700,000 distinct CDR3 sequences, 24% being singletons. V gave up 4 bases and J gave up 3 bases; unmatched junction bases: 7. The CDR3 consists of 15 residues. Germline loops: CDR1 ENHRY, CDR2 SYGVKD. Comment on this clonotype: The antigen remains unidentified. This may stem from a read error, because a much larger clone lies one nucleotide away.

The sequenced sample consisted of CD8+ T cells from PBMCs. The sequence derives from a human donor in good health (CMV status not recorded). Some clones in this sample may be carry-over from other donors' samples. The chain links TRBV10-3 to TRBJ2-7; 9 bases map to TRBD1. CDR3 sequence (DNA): TGTGCCATCAGTGGGACCGGGACAGGGTGCTACGAGCAGTACTTC. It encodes CAISGTGTGCYEQYF.